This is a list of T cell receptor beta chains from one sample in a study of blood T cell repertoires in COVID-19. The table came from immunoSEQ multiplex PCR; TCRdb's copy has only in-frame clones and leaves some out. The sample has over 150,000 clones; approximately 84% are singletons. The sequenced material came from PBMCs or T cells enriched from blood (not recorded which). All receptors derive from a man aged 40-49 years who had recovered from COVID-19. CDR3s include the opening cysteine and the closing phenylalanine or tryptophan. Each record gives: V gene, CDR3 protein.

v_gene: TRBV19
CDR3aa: CASSINRDSGGGYTF

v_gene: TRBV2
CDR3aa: CASTEGSGALIEQFF

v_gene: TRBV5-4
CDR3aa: CASSHPGLNGYTF

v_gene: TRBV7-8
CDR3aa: CASSARDRNNSPLHF

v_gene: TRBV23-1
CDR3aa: CASLLGTLSNQPQHF

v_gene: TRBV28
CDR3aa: CASSWGGTYEQYF

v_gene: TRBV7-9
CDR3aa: CASSLAGAGELHYGYTF

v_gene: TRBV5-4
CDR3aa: CASSLAGPEGETQYF

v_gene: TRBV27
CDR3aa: CASRETGTGVETQYF

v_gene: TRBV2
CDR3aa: CASRWTGGIGTEAFF

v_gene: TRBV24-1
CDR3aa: CATSRTYGGARGETQYF

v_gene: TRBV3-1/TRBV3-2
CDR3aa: CASSQGISGKQYF

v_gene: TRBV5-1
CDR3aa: CASSLGDKVTNTGELFF

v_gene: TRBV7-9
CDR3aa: CASSLAAELRNTEAFF

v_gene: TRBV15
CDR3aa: CATSRDPGGQEPQHF

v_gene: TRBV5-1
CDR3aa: CASSLIVTGRTEAFF

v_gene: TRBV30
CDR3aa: CAWSTQVINSPLHF

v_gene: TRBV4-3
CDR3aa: CASSQEKAGAPNEQFF

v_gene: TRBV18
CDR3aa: CASSQRTGRTEAFF

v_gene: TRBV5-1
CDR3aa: CASGLAGPEETQYF

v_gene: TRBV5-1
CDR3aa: CASSVQGASEKLFF

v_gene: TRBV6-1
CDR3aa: CASSEMGHPGELFF

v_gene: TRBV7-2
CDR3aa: CASSMGQGNSPLHF

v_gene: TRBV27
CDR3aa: CASSFTPGTDQETQYF

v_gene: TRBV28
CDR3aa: CASWPLTGGWYNSPLHF

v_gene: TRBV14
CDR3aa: CASSLTLRSSYNEQFF

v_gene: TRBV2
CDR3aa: CASRPDRAGNTIYF

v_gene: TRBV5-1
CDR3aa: CASSVLAGGPYEQYF

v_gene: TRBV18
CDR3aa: CASSPVGPPDGELFF

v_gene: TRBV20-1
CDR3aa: CSASSGTYNYGYTF